This T cell receptor (beta chain) was sequenced during a study of OX40 agonist ivuxolimab in advanced cancers. As for the study in general: At 0.01 to 10 mg/kg, ivuxolimab was administered intravenously to patients every 2 weeks. Patients were under 90% male with ages roughly 20 to 80, mean 60.

J gave up 2 bases and V 4 bases, and 6 bases lay outside the gene matches. This CDR3 has 16 residues. CDR1 and CDR2 from the germline V gene are KGHSH and LQKENI. Some clones are missing from TCRdb's copy, which holds only in-frame ones; the method was immunoSEQ multiplex PCR. The table records about 120,000 clones, just over 90% of them present only once. The receptor's source is an adult with an advanced solid tumor such as melanoma, head and neck, liver or kidney cancer. The sequences come from CD4+ or CD8+ T cells sorted from blood, collected in a trial of the OX40 agonist ivuxolimab. The V and J genes are TRBV18 and TRBJ2-2; 8 nucleotides agree with TRBD1. The CDR3 region is CASSRTTGGNTGELFF. As DNA, the CDR3 is TGTGCCAGCTCACGGACCACAGGGGGAAACACCGGGGAGCTGTTTTTT.